This record looks at one T cell receptor beta chain sequence and its context. Authors' methods: Researchers report that nucleated cell counts were estimated from reference gene primer amplification. Sequenced by immunoSEQ multiplex PCR; TCRdb stores in-frame clones only, minus some. D and trimming come from the DNA, and the V and J calls and clone size come from that table. Of about 250,000 clones in the sample, roughly 88% were seen once. V lost 2 bases to trimming and J lost 4 bases; unmatched junction nucleotides: 8. Germline assignment: CDR1 SGHAT and CDR2 FQNNGV. This CDR3 is built from 16 residues. This sample stems from a study of blood T cell repertoires in COVID-19.

The sequenced material came from peripheral blood. The J gene is TRBJ1-3, the V gene TRBV11-2; 7 bases are a match to TRBD1. The clonotype was recovered from a woman aged 35 to 49 who had recovered from COVID-19. CDR3 loop: CASSLWQGVAGNTIYF. CDR3 DNA: TGTGCCAGCAGCTTATGGCAGGGGGTTGCGGGAAACACCATATATTTT.